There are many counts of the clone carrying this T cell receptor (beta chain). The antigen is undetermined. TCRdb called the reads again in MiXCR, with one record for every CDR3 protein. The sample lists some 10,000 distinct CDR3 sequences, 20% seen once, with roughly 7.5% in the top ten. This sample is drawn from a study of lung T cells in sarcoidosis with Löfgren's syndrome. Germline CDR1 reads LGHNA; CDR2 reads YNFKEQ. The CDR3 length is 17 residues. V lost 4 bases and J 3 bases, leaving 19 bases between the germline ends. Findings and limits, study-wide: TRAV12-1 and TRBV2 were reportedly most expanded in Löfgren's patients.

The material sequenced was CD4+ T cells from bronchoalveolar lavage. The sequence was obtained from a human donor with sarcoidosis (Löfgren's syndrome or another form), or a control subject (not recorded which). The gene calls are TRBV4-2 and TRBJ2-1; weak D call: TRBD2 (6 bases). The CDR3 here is CASSRGTHGGGYNEQFF. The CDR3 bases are TGTGCCAGCAGCCGTGGGACTCACGGGGGTGGCTACAATGAGCAGTTCTTC.